A single sample is the source of the 18 T cell receptor beta chains below, sequenced in a study of blood T cell repertoires in COVID-19 (dated by TCRdb to 2018 to 2021). Libraries were prepared through the immunoSEQ multiplex PCR assay. The clones in this table, taken by TCRdb from immuneACCESS, are in-frame only. Not every clone is retained; where verified, under half of the shortfall comes from an unresolved V gene, and the cause of the rest is unknown. This sample holds a few hundred thousand clones; roughly four fifths were observed only once. The top ten constitute approximately 4.3% of the sample. Sequencing was done on a sample of PBMCs or T cells enriched from blood (not recorded which). Receptors originate from a man aged 25-45 years with acute COVID-19.

In this sample, this clone turned up many times. This chain uses TRBV5-6 with TRBJ2-7; perhaps TRBD2 as D (5 bases). This CDR3 is 13 amino acids long. Trimming shortened V by 1 base and J by 5 bases, and 10 bases separated the two germline ends. The germline CDR1 and CDR2 sequences are SGHDT and YYEEEE. The CDR3 here is CASSLPAGHEQYV. As DNA, the CDR3 is TGTGCCAGCAGCTTGCCCGCGGGCCACGAGCAGTACGTC.

On this clone: The sample has other DNA sequences that encode this CDR3 too. The rearrangement uses TRBV3-1 (or the pseudogene TRBV3-2) and TRBJ2-3, with 9 bases fitting TRBD2. V shed 3 bases, J shed 1 base, and the junction held 2 bases outside the gene matches. From germline, CDR1 is LGHDT and CDR2 YNNKEL (reference sequence). CDR3 length equals 15 residues. CDR3 in DNA: TGTGCCAGCAGCCAGAGGACTAGCGGCACAGATACGCAGTATTTT. Its translation: CASSQRTSGTDTQYF.

This chain's CDR3 is CASSLVGQGNIQYF. CDR3 sequence (DNA): TGCGCCAGCAGCTTGGTAGGCCAGGGAAACATTCAGTACTTC. The chain has TRBV5-1 and TRBJ2-4; tentatively, D is TRBD1 (5 bases). CDR3 length: 14 residues. Trimming pared 0 bases from V and 6 bases from J, leaving 10 bases between. CDR1 is SGHRS, CDR2 YFSETQ, per germline.

The CDR3 reads CASSHRASGYNEQFF. The CDR3 DNA sequence: TGTGCCAGTTCTCATCGGGCTAGCGGTTACAATGAGCAGTTCTTC. The chain combines TRBV19 with TRBJ2-1, with 7 bases identical to TRBD2. V was clipped by 8 bases and J by 4 bases; unmatched bases: 11. Germline V CDR1 and CDR2: LNHDA, SQIVND (reference sequence). The CDR3 totals 15 residues.

The table lists this clone with a count of one. The rearrangement links TRBV10-1 to TRBJ2-2; TRBD1 matches at 8 bases. The V gene end was trimmed by 6 bases and the J gene end by 4 bases; junction bases not matched to a gene: 1. Germline CDR1 reads WNHNN; CDR2 reads SYGVQD (reference sequence). The CDR3 loop spans 13 amino acids. Written as DNA, the CDR3 is TGCGCCAGCAGACAGGGGGTCACCGGGGAGCTGTTTTTT. Amino acid sequence: CASRQGVTGELFF.

The chain employs TRBV11-2 and TRBJ2-5, with D perhaps TRBD2 (5 bases). The CDR3 is 15 residues long. Trimming pared 0 bases from V and 2 bases from J, leaving 10 bases between. Germline V lookup: CDR1 SGHAT, CDR2 FQNNGV. For the CDR3, the DNA is TGTGCCAGCAGCTTAGAAGCTAGCCTTCAAGAGACCCAGTACTTC. Protein: CASSLEASLQETQYF.

This chain connects TRBV10-2 to TRBJ1-2; weak D call: TRBD1 (6 bases). In germline, CDR1 is WSHSY, CDR2 SAAADI. Trimming removed 4 bases at V and 8 bases at J, with 17 bases between. This CDR3 region has 14 residues. This CDR3 reads CASSGGQGVGGYTF. The CDR3, as DNA: TGCGCCAGCAGTGGGGGGCAGGGCGTGGGCGGCTACACCTTC.

The CDR3 nucleotides read TGTGCCAGCAAAATCCTGAGGGACAGGGAGACTGAAGCTTTCTTT. This encodes CASKILRDRETEAFF. The chain carries TRBV28 and TRBJ1-1, with 9 positions matching TRBD1. Germline V CDR1 and CDR2: MDHEN, SYDVKM. The CDR3 runs to 15 residues. Trimming cost V 7 bases and J 5 bases; bases outside gene matches: 11.

The chain recombines TRBV11-3 with TRBJ2-7; the D gene is possibly TRBD2 (7 bases). CDR1 is SGHNT, CDR2 YENEEA, per germline. The CDR3 spans 14 residues. Trimming took 5 bases from V and 2 from J, leaving 13 bases between them. As DNA, the CDR3 is TGTGCCAGCAGCCGGGGGGCGGGGCCCTACGAGCAGTACGTC. It encodes CASSRGAGPYEQYV.

For the CDR3, the DNA is TGTGCCAGTAGTATAGTGCTAGTGGGTTACAATGAGCAGTTCTTC. Translated: CASSIVLVGYNEQFF. The chain uses TRBV19 and TRBJ2-1; D is unresolved. CDR1 and CDR2 (germline): LNHDA, SQIVND (reference sequence). The CDR3 consists of 15 residues. Trimming took 1 base from V and 4 from J, leaving 11 bases between them.

The CDR3 here is CASRGEGRDYGYTF. CDR3 coding DNA: TGTGCCAGCAGGGGCGAGGGAAGGGACTATGGCTACACCTTC. This chain links TRBV2 with TRBJ1-2; D uncertain. V was cut by 6 bases and J by 3 bases, with 14 bases left in between. Per germline, CDR1 SNHLY and CDR2 FYNNEI. This CDR3 has 14 residues.

The rearrangement links TRBV21-1 to TRBJ1-2. TRBV21-1 is shown as a pseudogene. This CDR3 is 13 amino acids long. The CDR3 reads CASSKRRGYGYTF. The CDR3 DNA is TGTGCCAGCAGCAAAAGGCGAGGCTATGGCTACACCTTC.

This chain links TRBV18 with TRBJ1-5; D is uncertain. The germline V gene has CDR1 KGHSH and CDR2 LQKENI. V lost 1 base and J lost 8, with 15 bases in between. The CDR3 is 15 residues long. In DNA, the CDR3 is TGTGCCAGCTCACCACGCGGCGGTTTGGAGAAGCCCCAGCATTTT. Translated, it gives CASSPRGGLEKPQHF.

V gene TRBV5-6 combines with J gene TRBJ1-2, with 9 bases matching TRBD1. Trimming took 4 bases from V and 2 from J; bases not matched to a gene: 6. This CDR3 has 15 residues. Germline V lookup: CDR1 SGHDT, CDR2 YYEEEE. In nucleotides, the CDR3 is TGTGCCAGCAGCCTGGGGGACAGGGTAAACTATGGCTACACCTTC. It encodes CASSLGDRVNYGYTF.

The J gene is TRBJ2-3, the V gene TRBV6-5; 9 bases align to TRBD2. Germline lookup yields CDR1 MNHEY and CDR2 SVGAGI. The CDR3 has 16 residues. The V and J ends lost 4 bases and 2 bases, in that order; junction bases with no gene match: 7. CDR3 bases: TGTGCCAGCAGTTCTGTCGCGGGGGGGAACACAGATACGCAGTATTTT. Protein sequence: CASSSVAGGNTDTQYF.

This chain connects TRBV5-1 to TRBJ2-1, with a possible D match to TRBD1 (5 bases). Trimming removed 0 bases at V and 4 bases at J, with 14 bases between. There are 16 residues in the CDR3. Looked up from germline, CDR1 is SGHRS and CDR2 is YFSETQ. CDR3 sequence reads: CASSLASDTLYNEQFF. CDR3 DNA: TGCGCCAGCAGCTTGGCTTCGGACACACTATACAATGAGCAGTTCTTC.

The chain links TRBV5-8 to TRBJ2-1, with 9 bases matching TRBD2. Germline CDR1 and CDR2: SGHTS and YDEGEE. The V and J ends lost 2 bases and 4 bases, in that order; junction bases with no gene match: 4. The CDR3 runs 15 residues. CDR3 protein: CASSFLSGSYNEQFF. CDR3 sequence (DNA): TGTGCCAGCAGCTTTCTTAGCGGGAGTTACAATGAGCAGTTCTTC.

Of note for this clone: The sample contains more than one DNA sequence encoding this CDR3. CDR3 coding DNA: TGTGCCAGCAGCCAAGATTTGCGTGGTGGCACTGAAGCTTTCTTT. Its translation is CASSQDLRGGTEAFF. V and J are TRBV3-1 (or the pseudogene TRBV3-2) and TRBJ1-1; D is unresolved. Per germline, CDR1 LGHDT and CDR2 YNNKEL (reference sequence). Between the trimmed V and J ends, which lost 0 bases and 4 bases, there was a span of 12 bases. This CDR3 is 15 amino acids long.